Listed below are T cell receptor beta chains from one sample, sequenced in a study of CD39 and CD103 CD8 tumor-infiltrating T cells. TCRdb keeps only in-frame clones here, not all; method: immunoSEQ multiplex PCR. The table records thousands of clones, roughly 70% of them present only once. The sample consisted of CD8+ T cells sorted from blood. These receptor sequences come from a human donor with head and neck squamous cell carcinoma. Each CDR3 is given with its conserved first and last residue. D genes are given only for firm matches. Clone size is stated in some rows and not others, as once, few, many or a class when expanded.

v_gene	d_gene	j_gene	abundance	CDR3aa	CDR3nt
TRBV7-2	NA	TRBJ2-5	NA	CASSQVLIPGEQYF	TGTGCCAGCAGCCAAGTCCTCATACCGGGGGAGCAGTACTTC
TRBV6-4	NA	TRBJ2-3	NA	CASSEEVGGTDTQYF	TGTGCCAGCAGTGAGGAGGTTGGGGGCACAGATACGCAGTATTTT
TRBV4-1	NA	TRBJ2-2	NA	CASPPRRGETGELFF	TGCGCCAGCCCGCCCCGGCGGGGAGAGACCGGGGAGCTGTTTTTT
TRBV2	NA	TRBJ2-1	NA	CASSEPADRSTYNEQFF	TGTGCCAGCAGTGAACCCGCCGACAGGTCAACCTACAATGAGCAGTTCTTC
TRBV4-1	TRBD2	TRBJ2-5	NA	CASSQESGLASETQYF	TGCGCCAGCAGCCAAGAATCCGGACTAGCTTCTGAGACCCAGTACTTC
TRBV6-6	NA	TRBJ1-4	NA	CASSYRRNEKLFF	TGTGCCAGCAGTTACCGCAGGAATGAAAAACTGTTTTTT
TRBV30	NA	TRBJ1-2	few	CALAWYGYTF	TGTGCCTTGGCATGGTATGGCTACACCTTC
TRBV7-9	TRBD2	TRBJ2-2	few	CASSPGGANTGELFF	TGTGCCAGCAGCCCTGGGGGGGCGAACACCGGGGAGCTGTTTTTT
TRBV5-5	NA	TRBJ1-3	once	CASSFRGLGGNTIYF	TGTGCCAGCAGCTTCAGAGGGCTTGGGGGAAACACCATATATTTT
TRBV4-1	NA	TRBJ2-5	NA	CASSQDPRAETQYF	TGCGCCAGCAGCCAAGATCCCAGGGCGGAGACCCAGTACTTC
TRBV7-9	NA	TRBJ2-7	NA	CASSYTGDSYEQYF	TGTGCCAGCAGTTATACGGGGGACTCCTACGAGCAGTACTTC
TRBV28	NA	TRBJ1-6	NA	CASSPTPWGVSYSPLHF	TGTGCCAGCAGCCCGACCCCGTGGGGGGTAAGTTATTCACCCCTCCACTTT
TRBV19	NA	TRBJ2-1	NA	CASSPTYGNEQFF	TGTGCCAGTAGTCCTACGTACGGCAATGAGCAGTTCTTC
TRBV7-8	TRBD1	TRBJ2-5	NA	CASSLVPQGDKQETQYF	TGTGCCAGCAGCTTAGTCCCCCAGGGGGATAAGCAAGAGACCCAGTACTTC
TRBV6-1	TRBD2	TRBJ2-3	once	CASTPGRESDTQYF	TGTGCCAGCACCCCGGGGAGGGAATCAGATACGCAGTATTTT
TRBV6-4	TRBD2	TRBJ2-3	NA	CASSGGGATDTQYF	TGTGCCAGCAGTGGCGGGGGGGCCACAGATACGCAGTATTTT
TRBV11-2	NA	TRBJ2-2	few	CASSLTGFAGELFF	TGTGCCAGCAGCTTAACAGGGTTCGCCGGGGAGCTGTTTTTT
TRBV6-5	NA	TRBJ2-7	NA	CASSSPGRLGIYEQYF	TGTGCCAGCAGTTCCCCGGGCCGGCTCGGGATCTACGAGCAGTACTTC